Listed here are 32 T cell receptor beta chains from one sample, sequenced in a study of T cells after yellow fever vaccination. TCRdb reprocessed the 5' RACE reads with MiXCR, giving one entry per CDR3 protein. In the table there are a few hundred thousand distinct CDR3 sequences, over 15% of which are singletons. The material sequenced was PBMCs, taken before the yellow fever booster vaccination. Source of these receptors: a man aged 18-30 years who received the YFV17D yellow fever vaccine.

This clonotype was detected a few times. This rearrangement joins TRBV9 to TRBJ2-1; 9 positions match TRBD2. The germline V gene has CDR1 SGDLS and CDR2 YYNGEE. V gave up 2 bases and J gave up 7 bases; unmatched junction bases: 10. This CDR3 has 16 amino acids. As DNA, the CDR3 is TGTGCCAGCAGCGTTAGCGCGGGGGGGCCCGGTAATGAGCAGTTCTTC. Protein sequence: CASSVSAGGPGNEQFF.

This clonotype was observed a few times. V gene TRBV4-1 combines with J gene TRBJ1-2; 8 bases line up with TRBD1. This CDR3 has 15 residues. CDR1 is MGHRA, CDR2 YSYEKL, per germline. V shed 1 base and J 4 bases; nucleotides not matched to a gene: 5. The chain's CDR3 is CASSQVGQGPYGYTF. CDR3 bases: TGCGCCAGCAGCCAAGTAGGACAGGGTCCCTATGGCTACACCTTC.

This clonotype was detected only a few times. J is TRBJ1-2 and V is TRBV24-1; D is ambiguous. This CDR3 has 12 residues. Trimming removed 1 base at V and 3 bases at J, with 2 bases between. Germline V CDR1 and CDR2: KGHDR, SFDVKD. CDR3 nucleotide sequence: TGTGCCACCAGTGATTTTTACTATGGCTACACCTTC. The encoded protein is CATSDFYYGYTF.

Only a few counts were recorded for this clonotype. The V call is TRBV19, the J call TRBJ1-1; no clear D gene. There are 14 residues in the CDR3. Trimming shortened V by 3 bases and J by 0 bases, and 8 bases separated the two germline ends. Germline V gene data show CDR1 as LNHDA and CDR2 as SQIVND (reference sequence). The CDR3 region is CASSIWPMNTEAFF. CDR3 sequence (DNA): TGTGCCAGTAGTATCTGGCCGATGAACACTGAAGCTTTCTTT.

The chain carries TRBV7-9 and TRBJ2-3, with 8 bases fitting TRBD2. CDR3 size: 14 residues. The junction had 4 bases not matched to a gene; V was cut back by 2 bases and J by 6 bases. Germline CDR1 is SEHNR and CDR2 is FQNEAQ (reference sequence). The CDR3 DNA follows: TGTGCCAGCAGCTTAACGACTAGCGTGGATACGCAGTATTTT. Translated, it gives CASSLTTSVDTQYF.

This clonotype has a handful of counts. The chain joins TRBV7-9 to TRBJ2-5, with 10 bases matching TRBD1. V shed 3 bases and J 5 bases; nucleotides not matched to a gene: 6. The V gene's germline CDR1 is SEHNR and CDR2 FQNEAQ (reference sequence). The CDR3 spans 15 residues. CDR3 loop: CASSLVTGGVETQYF. For the CDR3, the DNA is TGTGCCAGCAGCTTGGTGACAGGGGGCGTTGAGACCCAGTACTTC.

This clonotype was detected only a few times. CDR3 sequence (DNA): TGCAGTGCTCTTAAATTCTTCCGGGACGCGTCCTACGAGCAGTACTTC. It yields the protein CSALKFFRDASYEQYF. This chain links TRBV20-1 with TRBJ2-7; D might be TRBD1 or TRBD2, each matching 5 bases. V was trimmed by 5 bases and J by 1 base, leaving 21 bases between them. The CDR3 runs 16 residues. CDR1 and CDR2 (germline): DFQATT, SNEGSKA (reference sequence).

V is TRBV9 and J is TRBJ2-7; weak D call: TRBD1 (5 bases). Germline-derived CDR1 and CDR2 are SGDLS and YYNGEE. The CDR3 totals 13 residues. Trimming stripped 4 bases from V and 6 bases from J, with 14 bases between. The CDR3 loop is CASSISQGSEQYF. The CDR3 DNA reads as TGTGCCAGCAGCATAAGTCAGGGAAGCGAGCAGTACTTC.

Many counts were recorded for this clonotype. The CDR3 sequence is CASGNLGSSGANVLTF. CDR3 nucleotide sequence: TGTGCCAGCGGTAATCTGGGATCCTCTGGGGCCAACGTCCTGACTTTC. The chain links TRBV7-9 to TRBJ2-6, with D unclear. The V end was cut by 8 bases, the J end by 0 bases, with 14 bases between. CDR1 SEHNR and CDR2 FQNEAQ come from the germline V gene (reference sequence). The CDR3 has 16 amino acids.

The chain has TRBV4-1 and TRBJ2-7, with 10 positions matching TRBD2. The junction had 5 bases not matched to a gene; V was cut back by 6 bases and J by 0 bases. The germline CDR1 and CDR2 sequences are MGHRA and YSYEKL. This CDR3 spans 15 amino acids. Here the CDR3 reads CASREGLADSYEQYF. The CDR3 DNA is TGCGCCAGCAGGGAAGGACTAGCGGACTCCTACGAGCAGTACTTC.

The CDR3 loop reads CASSIASSKNIQYF. The CDR3 nucleotides read TGTGCCAGTAGTATTGCCTCCTCCAAAAACATTCAGTACTTC. The chain combines TRBV19 with TRBJ2-4, with D hard to call. Germline values: CDR1 LNHDA, CDR2 SQIVND (reference sequence). The CDR3 contains 14 residues. With 3 bases removed from V and 2 bases from J, the gap between germline ends came to 8 bases.

This rearrangement joins TRBV4-3 to TRBJ2-4; 7 nucleotides line up with TRBD1. CDR1 is LGHNA and CDR2 is YSLEER in the germline V gene. The trim removed 5 bases at V and 9 bases at J, leaving 10 bases unmatched. The CDR3 is 14 residues long. The CDR3 DNA follows: TGCGCCAGCAGCTTAACCGGGAAGGGGGCCATTCAGTACTTC. Translation: CASSLTGKGAIQYF.

The V gene is TRBV20-1, the J gene TRBJ2-7; 8 nucleotides align to TRBD1. The CDR3 sequence is 15 residues long. Trimming took 1 base from V and 5 from J; bases not matched to a gene: 10. The germline CDR1 and CDR2 sequences are DFQATT and SNEGSKA (reference sequence). CDR3 DNA: TGCAGTGCTAGAGCCCATACAGGGGGTTTTAACGAGCAGTACTTC. Translated: CSARAHTGGFNEQYF.

This chain uses TRBV5-6 with TRBJ2-2; maybe TRBD2 (6 bases). This CDR3 has 14 amino acids. Germline V gene data show CDR1 as SGHDT and CDR2 as YYEEEE. Trimming removed 5 bases from V and 1 base from J, with 9 bases in between. DNA of the CDR3: TGTGCCAGCAGGGAGGGTCTGAACACCGGGGAGCTGTTTTTT. Residues: CASREGLNTGELFF. Together with reference TRBV5-6 and TRBJ2-2, the CDR3 gives the full variable domain: DAGVTQSPTHLIKTRGQQVTLRCSPKSGHDTVSWYQQALGQGPQFIFQYYEEEERQRGNFPDRFSGHQFPNYSSELNVNALLLGDSALYLCASREGLNTGELFFGEGSRLTVL.

This sequence joins TRBV5-5 and TRBJ1-5, with D possibly matching TRBD1 (5 bases). CDR1 is SGHKS, CDR2 YYEKEE, per germline (reference sequence). Trimming stripped 4 bases from V and 0 bases from J, with 11 bases between. This CDR3 comprises 15 residues. CDR3 loop: CASSRLDISNQPQHF. The CDR3 DNA follows: TGTGCCAGCAGCAGGTTGGACATTAGCAATCAGCCCCAGCATTTT.

There are a few counts of this clonotype. This rearrangement joins TRBV7-9 to TRBJ2-1; 8 bases map to TRBD2. V was pared by 2 bases and J by 10 bases, with 10 bases of the junction left unmatched. Germline assignment: CDR1 SEHNR and CDR2 FQNEAQ (reference sequence). The CDR3 has 15 amino acids. The CDR3 DNA reads TGTGCCAGCAGCTTACCGGGGGGGGCTTGGACCGAGCAGTTCTTC. Its protein product is CASSLPGGAWTEQFF.

This clonotype was counted only a few times. The junction departs from the called germline gene at one end, perhaps through a read error. This rearrangement joins TRBV7-7 to TRBJ2-2; D gene unclear. Germline CDR1 SSHAT, CDR2 FNYEAQ (reference sequence). The CDR3 spans 17 residues. The CDR3 protein is CASSLDPSKERAGELFF. The CDR3 DNA sequence: TGTGCTAGCAGCTTAGATCCTTCGAAGGAGAGAGCCGGGGAGCTGTTTTTT.

The chain has TRBV27 and TRBJ1-3, with D possibly being TRBD1 (5 bases). V dropped 6 bases and J dropped 2 bases, with 11 bases sitting between them. The CDR3 covers 14 residues. The germline CDR1 and CDR2 sequences are MNHEY and SMNVEV (reference sequence). The CDR3 loop reads CASRRGGTGNTIYF. The CDR3 DNA reads as TGTGCCAGCAGACGGGGGGGGACTGGAAACACCATATATTTT.

The CDR3 region has the DNA TGTGCCAGCAGCGGAGGGGATTTCGATGGCTACACCTTC. Residues: CASSGGDFDGYTF. The chain has TRBV13 and TRBJ1-2; maybe TRBD1 (5 bases). CDR1 is PRHDT and CDR2 is FYEKMQ in the germline V gene (reference sequence). The CDR3 is 13 residues long. V gave up 5 bases and J gave up 6 bases, with 13 bases separating them.

The rearrangement links TRBV7-2 to TRBJ2-3; D remains unclear. Trimming removed 2 bases at V and 4 bases at J, with 7 bases between. Germline CDR1 and CDR2: SGHTA and FQGNSA. The CDR3 runs 13 residues. The CDR3 here is CASSLSFADTQYF. Here the CDR3 DNA reads TGTGCCAGCAGCTTATCTTTCGCAGATACGCAGTATTTT.

This clonotype was detected many times. This sequence joins TRBV5-4 and TRBJ2-1; 11 nucleotides agree with TRBD2. Germline V gene lookup returns CDR1 SGHNT and CDR2 YYREEE (reference sequence). V shed 4 bases, J shed 5 bases, and the junction held 8 bases outside the gene matches. The CDR3 has 16 amino acids. The CDR3, as DNA: TGTGCCAGCAGCACCCCGACTAGCGGGGAAGACAATGAGCAGTTCTTC. It specifies CASSTPTSGEDNEQFF.

The chain uses TRBV7-2 and TRBJ2-5, with 7 bases identical to TRBD2. Per the germline V gene, CDR1 is SGHTA and CDR2 is FQGNSA. The V segment lost 5 bases and the J segment 7 bases; nucleotides outside the gene matches: 16. The CDR3 has 16 residues. The CDR3 protein is CASSPPSRGRIGTQYF. The CDR3 nucleotides read TGTGCCAGCAGCCCCCCCTCGCGGGGGAGGATAGGGACCCAGTACTTC. The full variable domain, rest sourced from reference TRBV7-2 and TRBJ2-5, is GAGVSQSPSNKVTEKGKDVELRCDPISGHTALYWYRQSLGQGLEFLIYFQGNSAPDKSGLPSDRFSAERTGGSVSTLTIQRTQQEDSAVYLCASSPPSRGRIGTQYFGPGTRLLVL.

V and J are TRBV18 and TRBJ2-3; tentatively, D is TRBD2 (6 bases). The V end was cut by 2 bases, the J end by 6 bases, with 15 bases between. The CDR3 covers 15 residues. Per germline, CDR1 KGHSH and CDR2 LQKENI. The CDR3 bases are TGTGCCAGCTCACCATCGGCGGGGTCGGGGGATACGCAGTATTTT. Its translation: CASSPSAGSGDTQYF.

This clonotype was seen many times. The chain uses TRBV5-4 and TRBJ1-1; D is perhaps TRBD1 (6 bases). The V end lost 4 bases, the J end lost 9 bases, and 13 bases lay between the germline ends. Germline V gives CDR1 SGHNT, CDR2 YYREEE (reference sequence). The CDR3 spans 12 residues. The CDR3 DNA reads as TGTGCCAGCAGCCCTGGACAGAATAAAGCTTTCTTT. Translated, it gives CASSPGQNKAFF.

CDR3 protein: CASSYQSPPREQFF. In nucleotides, the CDR3 is TGTGCCAGCAGTTACCAAAGTCCCCCCAGGGAGCAGTTCTTC. The V gene is TRBV6-5, the J gene TRBJ2-1; no definite D call. V lost 2 bases and J 10 bases, leaving 15 bases between the germline ends. The CDR3 runs to 14 residues. Germline V CDR1 and CDR2: MNHEY, SVGAGI.

A few counts support this clonotype. The gene calls are TRBV15 and TRBJ2-1, with D hard to call. CDR3 length: 14 amino acids. V lost 4 bases to trimming and J lost 8 bases, with 15 bases between them. CDR1 is LNHNV and CDR2 is YYDKDF in the germline V gene (reference sequence). CDR3 sequence: CATSNWPIGDEQFF. The DNA for the CDR3 is TGTGCCACCAGCAATTGGCCGATTGGGGATGAGCAGTTCTTC.

Only a few counts were recorded for this clonotype. V gene TRBV4-3 combines with J gene TRBJ1-5; perhaps TRBD1 as D (6 bases). Germline loops: CDR1 LGHNA, CDR2 YSLEER. Trimming stripped 2 bases from V and 5 bases from J, with 16 bases between. This CDR3 is 16 amino acids long. CDR3 DNA: TGCGCCAGCAGCCAAAACAACTGGGACATCGATCAGCCCCAGCATTTT. Its translation is CASSQNNWDIDQPQHF.

This clonotype has a handful of counts. V gene TRBV20-1 combines with J gene TRBJ2-3; D gene ambiguous. The CDR3 is made up of 16 amino acids. The germline gives CDR1 DFQATT, CDR2 SNEGSKA (reference sequence). The V end was cut by 6 bases, the J end by 0 bases, with 19 bases between. The CDR3 nucleotides read TGCAGTGCCCGACGACTTAGAACTACTAGCACAGATACGCAGTATTTT. It encodes CSARRLRTTSTDTQYF.

This clonotype showed up just a few times. A much more abundant neighbour one base away suggests this may be a read error. The CDR3, as DNA: TGCAGTGCTCGCGGACAGGGCGCAGATACGCAGTATTTT. This gives the protein CSARGQGADTQYF. The genes are TRBV20-1 and TRBJ2-3; 8 bases fit TRBD1. Germline assignment: CDR1 DFQATT and CDR2 SNEGSKA (reference sequence). Trimming at V came to 5 bases and at J to 4 bases, leaving 5 bases not matched to a gene. The CDR3 spans 13 residues.

This chain joins TRBV18 and TRBJ2-3; 8 bases are shared with TRBD1. After removal of 0 bases from V and 10 bases from J, the junction contained 12 bases not matched to a gene. The CDR3 has 16 residues. The germline V gene has CDR1 KGHSH and CDR2 LQKENI. For the CDR3, the DNA is TGTGCCAGCTCACCACCGTCGGGACAGGTCCCCATTTCGCAGTATTTT. Its protein product is CASSPPSGQVPISQYF.

In its sample, this clonotype was seen once. The gene calls are TRBV20-1 and TRBJ1-4; D ambiguous. The CDR3 covers 12 residues. From germline, CDR1 is DFQATT and CDR2 SNEGSKA (reference sequence). V lost 5 bases to trimming and J lost 7 bases, with 11 bases between them. The CDR3 DNA is TGCAGTGCTCGCCTGGACGGTGAAAAACTGTTTTTT. It encodes CSARLDGEKLFF.

This clonotype was detected only a few times. This rearrangement joins TRBV5-6 to TRBJ2-7; 7 nucleotides line up with TRBD1. The germline CDR1 and CDR2 sequences are SGHDT and YYEEEE. The CDR3 extends over 15 amino acids. V lost 0 bases, J lost 3 bases, and 6 bases stayed unmatched. The CDR3 DNA follows: TGTGCCAGCAGCTTGGACAGGGGAAGTAACTACGAGCAGTACTTC. This encodes CASSLDRGSNYEQYF.